Here is one T cell receptor (beta chain) with its context. The data derive from a study of blood T cell repertoires in COVID-19. Profiling relied on immunoSEQ multiplex PCR, and the TCRdb table lists in-frame clones only, not all of them. In the table there are hundreds of thousands of clones, 84% of which are singletons. This CDR3 is 16 amino acids long. V trimming: 4 bases; J trimming: 4 bases; junction bases outside the gene matches: 7. Germline values: CDR1 SGHDT, CDR2 YYEEEE. The genes are TRBV5-6 and TRBJ2-3; 12 positions agree with TRBD2. This sequence was found in a human donor in a cohort sampled during active COVID-19. The sequenced sample was peripheral blood. DNA of the CDR3: TGTGCCAGCAGCGTCACTAGCGGGGGGTCCCCAGATACGCAGTATTTT. Protein: CASSVTSGGSPDTQYF.